The 23 T cell receptor beta chains in this list originate from one sample, sequenced in a study of immunodeficiency. Method: immunoSEQ multiplex PCR; TCRdb's copy keeps in-frame clones and lacks some. Of 850 to 1,000 clones detected, about 93% appear once; the ten largest clones hold about 2%. Sequenced sample: CD4+ T cells from blood. These receptors all come from a female donor.

The chain has TRBV5-1 and TRBJ1-6; tentative D call: TRBD1 (5 bases). The V and J ends lost 3 bases and 7 bases respectively, with 8 bases between them. CDR1 and CDR2 from the germline V gene are SGHRS and YFSETQ. The CDR3 is made up of 13 amino acids. Written as DNA, the CDR3 is TGCGCCAGCAGCTCAGGGACCAATTCACCCCTCCACTTT. As protein: CASSSGTNSPLHF.

The V gene is TRBV7-8, the J gene TRBJ2-3; 8 nucleotides match TRBD1. Trimming removed 3 bases from V and 7 bases from J; junction bases left unmatched: 3. The germline V gene has CDR1 SGHVS and CDR2 FQNEAQ. The CDR3 runs 13 residues. CDR3 in DNA: TGTGCCAGCAGCTTTCGACAGGGGAATACGCAGTATTTT. It encodes CASSFRQGNTQYF. Using reference TRBV7-8 and TRBJ2-3 for the parts outside the CDR3, the full variable domain is GAGVSQSPRYKVAKRGQDVALRCDPISGHVSLFWYQQALGQGPEFLTYFQNEAQLDKSGLPSDRFFAERPEGSVSTLKIQRTQQEDSAVYLCASSFRQGNTQYFGPGTRLTVL.

The gene calls are TRBV15 and TRBJ1-2, with TRBD1 identical over 8 bases. J lost 7 bases, V lost 6 bases, and 10 bases had no gene match. There are 14 residues in the CDR3. Germline V gives CDR1 LNHNV, CDR2 YYDKDF (reference sequence). The CDR3 coding sequence is TGTGCCACCAGTCCTCCAACAGGGGGGGGTGGCTACACCTTC. Amino acids: CATSPPTGGGGYTF.

The V call is TRBV6-5, the J call TRBJ2-7; D is possibly TRBD1 or TRBD2 (5 bases each). This CDR3 contains 13 residues. V lost 7 bases to trimming and J lost 6 bases, with 16 bases between them. The germline CDR1 and CDR2 sequences are MNHEY and SVGAGI. The CDR3 loop reads CASTPGATGEQYF. CDR3 nucleotide sequence: TGTGCCAGCACCCCCGGGGCGACTGGCGAGCAGTACTTC.

As regards this clone: Other DNA sequences in this specimen translate into the identical CDR3. The J gene is TRBJ1-1, the V gene TRBV5-1; a weak D match, TRBD1 (6 bases). V lost 4 bases, J lost 1 base, and 20 bases lay in between. This CDR3 has 17 amino acids. The germline V gene has CDR1 SGHRS and CDR2 YFSETQ. CDR3 nucleotide sequence: TGCGCCAGCAGCCGGGGGGGGCGAGGTCAGACGAACACTGAAGCTTTCTTT. It is translated as CASSRGGRGQTNTEAFF.

This clone appeared once. This chain uses TRBV7-2 with TRBJ2-1; either TRBD1 or TRBD2 may supply D (5 bases each). With 1 base removed from V and 5 bases from J, the gap between germline ends came to 9 bases. The CDR3 covers 14 residues. Germline values: CDR1 SGHTA, CDR2 FQGNSA. CDR3 DNA: TGTGCCAGCAGCTTAGGGGGGACCCACAATGAGCAGTTCTTC. This sequence encodes CASSLGGTHNEQFF. Full variable domain (outside the CDR3, taken from reference TRBV7-2 and TRBJ2-1): GAGVSQSPSNKVTEKGKDVELRCDPISGHTALYWYRQSLGQGLEFLIYFQGNSAPDKSGLPSDRFSAERTGGSVSTLTIQRTQQEDSAVYLCASSLGGTHNEQFFGPGTRLTVL.

The rearrangement uses TRBV13 and TRBJ1-2; 9 bases are shared with TRBD1. This CDR3 has 13 residues. Germline-derived CDR1 and CDR2 are PRHDT and FYEKMQ (reference sequence). J gave up 7 bases and V 5 bases, and 5 bases lay outside the gene matches. The chain's CDR3 is CASSGTGGLGYTF. The CDR3 nucleotides are TGTGCCAGCAGCGGTACAGGGGGCCTTGGCTACACCTTC.

The chain's CDR3 is CASSLGGGGSYNEQFF. Written as DNA, the CDR3 is TGTGCCAGCAGCTTAGGCGGGGGAGGGTCCTACAATGAGCAGTTCTTC. The V gene is TRBV5-4, the J gene TRBJ2-1, with TRBD2 matching 7 bases. The J segment lost 1 base and the V segment lost 2 bases, leaving 6 bases of the junction unmatched. CDR1 and CDR2 (germline): SGHNT, YYREEE (reference sequence). This CDR3 has 16 amino acids.

The sample holds a few counts of this clone. J is TRBJ1-1 and V is TRBV2, with D unresolved. From germline, CDR1 is SNHLY and CDR2 FYNNEI. This CDR3 spans 13 amino acids. Trimming removed 7 bases at V and 0 bases at J, with 9 bases between. The CDR3 loop is CASITDMNTEAFF. Written as DNA, the CDR3 is TGTGCCAGCATTACAGACATGAACACTGAAGCTTTCTTT.

The genes are TRBV21-1 and TRBJ1-1. TRBV21-1 is a known pseudogene. The CDR3 totals 13 residues. Written as DNA, the CDR3 is TGTGCCAGCATCCACGGCTACTACACTGAAGCTTTCTTT. Amino acid sequence: CASIHGYYTEAFF.

This rearrangement joins TRBV9 to TRBJ2-3; D may be TRBD1 (5 bases). V was shortened by 0 bases and J by 6 bases, with 11 bases between the two germline ends. Germline CDR1 and CDR2: SGDLS and YYNGEE. The length of the CDR3 is 14 residues. CDR3 coding DNA: TGTGCCAGCAGCGTAGACAGGAGTGGGGATACGCAGTATTTT. Translation: CASSVDRSGDTQYF. The variable domain in full, completed from reference TRBV9 and TRBJ2-3, reads DSGVTQTPKHLITATGQRVTLRCSPRSGDLSVYWYQQSLDQGLQFLIQYYNGEERAKGNILERFSAQQFPDLHSELNLSSLELGDSALYFCASSVDRSGDTQYFGPGTRLTVL.

The CDR3 spells CASSLRLEETQYF. CDR3 in DNA: TGTGCCAGCAGTTTAAGGCTAGAGGAGACCCAGTACTTC. The chain combines TRBV12-3 or TRBV12-4 with TRBJ2-5; no reliable D call. There are 13 residues in the CDR3. Trimming shortened V by 2 bases and J by 5 bases, and 9 bases separated the two germline ends.

The chain joins TRBV12-5 to TRBJ1-1, with TRBD1 matching 7 bases. V lost 7 bases to trimming and J lost 6 bases; unmatched junction nucleotides: 5. Germline CDR1 LGHNT, CDR2 FRNRAP. The CDR3 runs to 12 residues. CDR3 bases: TGTGCTAGTGCTCAGGGGGGTGCTGAAGCTTTCTTT. Translating gives CASAQGGAEAFF.

For this clone: One end of the junction varies from germline; a read error may be responsible. This chain joins TRBV5-1 and TRBJ2-5, with D perhaps given as TRBD1 or TRBD2 (5 bases each). The CDR3 contains 15 residues. In germline, CDR1 is SGHRS, CDR2 YFSETQ. CDR3 bases: TGCGCCAGCAGCTTCGGGGCCAGCGGACAAGAGGCCCAGTACTTC. It yields the protein CASSFGASGQEAQYF.

The rearrangement joins TRBV7-2 to TRBJ2-3; 8 positions match TRBD2. With V trimmed by 4 bases and J by 2 bases, 5 bases remained unmatched. This CDR3 has 15 residues. From germline, CDR1 is SGHTA and CDR2 FQGNSA. CDR3 sequence (DNA): TGTGCCAGCAGCTCCGTTAGCGGGATCACAGATACGCAGTATTTT. This gives the protein CASSSVSGITDTQYF.

This clone was detected a few times. The chain joins TRBV5-1 to TRBJ1-1, with D unclear. The V gene's germline CDR1 is SGHRS and CDR2 YFSETQ. CDR3 length: 12 amino acids. Trimming took off 7 bases at V and 1 base at J, with 8 bases between the two ends. The CDR3 loop is CASGGRNTEAFF. CDR3 bases: TGCGCCAGCGGAGGGAGGAACACTGAAGCTTTCTTT.

This chain connects TRBV6-5 to TRBJ2-7; no reliable D call. This CDR3 spans 12 amino acids. The germline CDR1 and CDR2 sequences are MNHEY and SVGAGI. Trimming shortened V by 10 bases and J by 2 bases, and 12 bases separated the two germline ends. Here the CDR3 reads CATRPGTYEQYF. Here the CDR3 DNA reads TGTGCCACAAGACCGGGTACCTACGAGCAGTACTTC.

This sequence joins TRBV2 and TRBJ2-1, with a possible D match to TRBD1 (5 bases). With 8 bases removed from V and 5 bases from J, the gap between germline ends came to 10 bases. From germline, CDR1 is SNHLY and CDR2 FYNNEI. CDR3 length equals 12 residues. The CDR3 here is CASPLTDNEQFF. The CDR3 DNA is TGTGCCAGCCCGTTGACAGACAATGAGCAGTTCTTC.

The chain is built from TRBV19 and TRBJ2-2; 7 bases agree with TRBD2. Germline CDR1 is LNHDA and CDR2 is SQIVND (reference sequence). With 4 bases clipped from V and 6 bases from J, the junction kept 2 bases outside the gene matches. The CDR3 sequence is 13 residues long. The CDR3 sequence: CASSTAGAGELFF. The CDR3 bases are TGTGCCAGTAGTACCGCGGGGGCCGGGGAGCTGTTTTTT.

J is TRBJ1-1 and V is TRBV12-3 or TRBV12-4, with TRBD1 as a possible D gene (5 bases). The CDR3 is made up of 13 amino acids. V lost 5 bases and J 3 bases, leaving 10 bases between the germline ends. The CDR3 is CASSLKGDTEAFF. CDR3 DNA: TGTGCCAGCAGTCTAAAAGGGGACACTGAAGCTTTCTTT.

This chain links TRBV5-4 with TRBJ2-2, with TRBD1 as a possible D gene (6 bases). The CDR3 extends over 12 amino acids. Germline-derived CDR1 and CDR2 are SGHNT and YYREEE (reference sequence). Deletions cut 10 bases from V and 5 bases from J, with 12 bases between. The CDR3 DNA reads as TGTGCCTTTTCGAGGGGGACCGGGGAGCTGTTTTTT. Translating it yields CAFSRGTGELFF.

The sample holds a few counts of this clone. V and J are TRBV14 and TRBJ1-1, with 7 bases matching TRBD1. This CDR3 is built from 13 residues. V was clipped by 4 bases and J by 4 bases; unmatched bases: 3. Germline CDR1 is SGHDN and CDR2 is FVKESK. CDR3 DNA sequence: TGTGCCAGCAGCCGACAGGGCAGCACTGAAGCTTTCTTT. Translating gives CASSRQGSTEAFF. The variable domain in full, completed from reference TRBV14 and TRBJ1-1, reads EAGVTQFPSHSVIEKGQTVTLRCDPISGHDNLYWYRRVMGKEIKFLLHFVKESKQDESGMPNNRFLAERTGGTYSTLKVQPAELEDSGVYFCASSRQGSTEAFFGQGTRLTVV.

The chain employs TRBV3-1 (or the pseudogene TRBV3-2) and TRBJ2-7; D perhaps matches TRBD2 (6 bases). Trimming left V 1 base short and J 1 base short, with 14 bases between. Germline V gene sequence: CDR1 LGHDT, CDR2 YNNKEL (reference sequence). This CDR3 spans 16 amino acids. The CDR3 sequence is CASSQATPGVSYEQYF. The CDR3 nucleotides are TGTGCCAGCAGCCAAGCAACTCCGGGAGTTTCCTACGAGCAGTACTTC.